A single TCR beta chain is shown here with its context. Some clones are missing from TCRdb's copy, which holds only in-frame ones; the method was immunoSEQ multiplex PCR. The sample has under 250,000 clones, nearly 95% seen once. The data stem from a study of blood T cell repertoires in COVID-19. Whole-study context: The United States, Italy and Spain supplied acute and convalescent COVID-19 samples. T cells, B-cell-depleted T cells, or PBMCs provided the cDNA or gDNA that served as material.

It was during active infection that Seattle patients were enrolled and then longitudinally followed. The specimen sequenced was peripheral blood. This clonotype originated in a man younger than 45 with COVID-19, enrolled during active disease.

The CDR3 nucleotides are TGCAGTGCTAGTGTGCGTCAGCGGTCGGGTGGCTACACCTTC. Its translation: CSASVRQRSGGYTF. The chain carries TRBV20-1 and TRBJ1-2; D is unclear. CDR1 is DFQATT, CDR2 SNEGSKA, per germline (reference sequence). The CDR3 loop spans 14 amino acids. The germline V and J ends were trimmed by 3 bases and 7 bases, with 18 bases remaining between them.